A selection of T cell receptor beta chains follows, all from one sample in a study of graft-versus-host responses after intestinal transplantation. The assay was immunoSEQ multiplex PCR, and TCRdb's table has in-frame clones only and misses some. The sample consists of roughly 120,000 clones, around 96% of them appearing once. Their target antigens are unknown. Source: unstimulated CD8+ T cells sorted from spleen or lymph node cells, taken before intestinal transplant. The receptors originated from a human donor who received an intestinal transplant. Both conserved end residues are trimmed from each CDR3. D genes are given only for firm matches.

TRBV28	TRBD1	TRBJ1-1	ASSPNRGGDTEAF
TRBV27	.	TRBJ2-5	ASRPLPFEETQY
TRBV11-1	TRBD1	TRBJ2-1	ASSLAGQGAGEQF
TRBV25-1	.	TRBJ2-1	ASSEQESEQF
TRBV4-1	TRBD2	TRBJ2-5	ASSQASSSGRPQETQY
TRBV15	.	TRBJ1-1	ATSNHIEGLLWGTEAF
TRBV28	.	TRBJ1-5	ASSLGPRGASGNQPQH
TRBV29-1	.	TRBJ2-1	SVGGPRANEQF
TRBV9	.	TRBJ2-7	ASSVDGDYEQY
TRBV7-7	TRBD1	TRBJ2-7	ASSPGQDYEQY
TRBV28	TRBD1	TRBJ2-7	ASSPTGEIRSYEQY
TRBV6-6	.	TRBJ2-2	ASRRDTGELF
TRBV27	.	TRBJ2-1	ASSLPPGLGVNNEQF
TRBV6-5	.	TRBJ1-1	ASTPFALNTEAF
TRBV6-1	TRBD1	TRBJ2-5	ASSVYTGTGGSETQY
TRBV9	TRBD2	TRBJ2-1	ASINSTSGRNEQF
TRBV5-1	.	TRBJ2-1	ASRPRDSSSYNEQF
TRBV27	TRBD1	TRBJ1-2	ASSLRTGPPWGYT
TRBV29-1	.	TRBJ2-7	SVGGTLNYEQY
TRBV7-8	.	TRBJ2-6	ASSSSGFGANVLT
TRBV30	TRBD2	TRBJ2-7	AWSLGLAWEQY
TRBV11-2	TRBD1	TRBJ2-7	ASSVTGLYEQY
TRBV5-4	TRBD1	TRBJ2-5	ASSLVGTGDATQY
TRBV7-9	.	TRBJ2-1	ASSSKTLSVSNEQF
TRBV28	TRBD2	TRBJ2-7	ASSTAGGPTEQY
TRBV27	.	TRBJ2-3	ASSAQHSTDTQY
TRBV7-8	.	TRBJ2-1	ASSKTGEQF
TRBV6-6	.	TRBJ2-7	ATGDRMTDFEQY
TRBV10-3	.	TRBJ2-7	AISTPQGWTYEQY
TRBV7-8	.	TRBJ1-1	ASSLAQGRNTEAF
TRBV6-5	TRBD1	TRBJ2-7	ASSYVDRAEQY
TRBV15	.	TRBJ2-1	ATSKTGLAGNEQF
TRBV27	.	TRBJ1-2	ASSFGGAPYGYT
TRBV13	.	TRBJ2-1	ASSQERGRTYNEQF
TRBV4-1	TRBD2	TRBJ2-7	ASSRGSLAGEQY
TRBV19	.	TRBJ2-7	ASSIKVRLGAYEQY
TRBV28	.	TRBJ2-2	ASSSRGWTVNTGELF
TRBV9	.	TRBJ2-2	ASSVARQPNTGELF
TRBV11-2	.	TRBJ2-3	ASSNSEDTQY
TRBV6-1	.	TRBJ2-2	ASNPAVSLWELF
TRBV4-2	.	TRBJ1-3	ASSQGQLRNTIY